This T cell receptor (beta chain) was captured by sequencing in a study of T cell changes during pregnancy in multiple sclerosis. TCRdb's copy holds only in-frame clones and misses some; the assay was immunoSEQ multiplex PCR. The repertoire holds tens of thousands of clones, about nine tenths seen once, with roughly an eighth in the top ten. This receptor was identified in a female donor with multiple sclerosis, enrolled in a pregnancy study. The source material was CD8+ T cells from peripheral blood mononuclear cells, sampled in the first trimester of pregnancy.

The CDR3 here is CASSSAGETQYF. CDR3 bases: TGTGCCAGTAGTTCCGCGGGAGAGACCCAGTACTTC. The rearrangement uses TRBV19 and TRBJ2-5; weak D call: TRBD2 (5 bases). The germline V and J ends were trimmed by 5 bases and 4 bases, with 8 bases remaining between them. Per the germline V gene, CDR1 is LNHDA and CDR2 is SQIVND (reference sequence). This CDR3 spans 12 amino acids.